Here is one TCR beta chain with its context. Its antigen is undetermined. The protocol was immunoSEQ multiplex PCR, while the TCRdb copy is restricted to in-frame clones and leaves out a portion. The table lists roughly 11,000 clones, around 74% of them singletons, with approximately 10% in the top ten. These data belong to a study of somatic mutations in cytotoxic T cells in rheumatoid arthritis. V dropped 2 bases and J dropped 7; count of bases not matched to a gene: 4. CDR1 SQVTM and CDR2 ANQGSEA come from the germline V gene. The CDR3 is 13 amino acids. Study-level results: The study found no significant difference in CD8+ T-cell clonality between rheumatoid arthritis patients and age-matched healthy controls.

By positive magnetic bead selection, CD4+ and CD8+ cells were isolated, and their purity was checked by flow cytometry. The chain joins TRBV29-1 to TRBJ2-1; 8 bases are shared with TRBD2. This receptor was obtained from a woman in her thirties or forties in good health. The specimen sequenced was CD8+ T cells sorted from blood. CDR3 DNA: TGCAGCGTTGAACTAGCGGGTTGGAATGAGCAGTTCTTC. This sequence encodes CSVELAGWNEQFF.